The rows below give T cell receptor beta chains drawn from one sample of a study of T cell responses to AZD1222 COVID-19 vaccine. Produced via immunoSEQ multiplex PCR; TCRdb's table is partial and in-frame only. The sample lists about 140,000 clones; about 91% were seen once. The source material was peripheral blood, sampled on day 0 of AZD1222 vaccination. These receptors all come from an adult in good health. The CDR3 runs from the conserved cysteine through the conserved F or W. D genes are given only for firm matches. Expanded clones get a size class; other rows say once, few or many, or leave the size out.

V gene: TRBV19; D gene: -; clone size: -; J gene: TRBJ2-2; CDR3 protein: CASRSGKYNTGELFF; CDR3 DNA: TGTGCCAGTAGGTCAGGGAAGTATAACACCGGGGAGCTGTTTTTT
V gene: TRBV5-1; D gene: -; clone size: -; J gene: TRBJ2-5; CDR3 protein: CASSLEGAVLGTQYF; CDR3 DNA: TGCGCCAGCAGCCTGGAGGGGGCGGTGCTAGGGACCCAGTACTTC
V gene: TRBV2; D gene: TRBD1; clone size: -; J gene: TRBJ2-7; CDR3 protein: CASKTGTGKGEQYF; CDR3 DNA: TGTGCCAGCAAGACAGGGACAGGGAAGGGCGAGCAGTACTTC
V gene: TRBV3-1/TRBV3-2; D gene: -; clone size: -; J gene: TRBJ2-7; CDR3 protein: CASSLWGESSYEQYF; CDR3 DNA: TGTGCCAGCAGCCTTTGGGGGGAGAGCTCCTACGAGCAGTACTTC
V gene: TRBV20-1; D gene: -; clone size: -; J gene: TRBJ1-1; CDR3 protein: CSATEGGMNTEAFF; CDR3 DNA: TGCAGTGCTACTGAGGGTGGGATGAACACTGAAGCTTTCTTT
V gene: TRBV7-9; D gene: -; clone size: -; J gene: TRBJ1-1; CDR3 protein: CAIPGQLNTEAFF; CDR3 DNA: TGTGCCATCCCAGGACAGTTGAACACTGAAGCTTTCTTT
V gene: TRBV24-1; D gene: TRBD1; clone size: -; J gene: TRBJ2-3; CDR3 protein: CATSSQGGTDTQYF; CDR3 DNA: TGTGCCACCAGCTCCCAGGGGGGCACAGATACGCAGTATTTT
V gene: TRBV10-2; D gene: -; clone size: -; J gene: TRBJ2-2; CDR3 protein: CASSVRGGELFF; CDR3 DNA: TGCGCCAGCAGTGTGAGGGGCGGGGAGCTGTTTTTT
V gene: TRBV10-3; D gene: -; clone size: -; J gene: TRBJ2-2; CDR3 protein: CAISESILGDTGELFF; CDR3 DNA: TGTGCCATCAGTGAGTCGATTCTAGGGGACACCGGGGAGCTGTTTTTT
V gene: TRBV12-3/TRBV12-4; D gene: -; clone size: -; J gene: TRBJ2-7; CDR3 protein: CASSYIGPAEQYF; CDR3 DNA: TGTGCCAGCAGTTACATTGGGCCCGCCGAGCAGTACTTC
V gene: TRBV3-1/TRBV3-2; D gene: -; clone size: once; J gene: TRBJ2-6; CDR3 protein: CASSQKGGANVLTF; CDR3 DNA: TGTGCCAGCAGCCAAAAGGGAGGGGCCAACGTCCTGACTTTC
V gene: TRBV4-1; D gene: -; clone size: -; J gene: TRBJ1-1; CDR3 protein: CASSQDYRANTEAFF; CDR3 DNA: TGCGCCAGCAGCCAAGATTATCGGGCGAACACTGAAGCTTTCTTT
V gene: TRBV6-5; D gene: -; clone size: -; J gene: TRBJ1-1; CDR3 protein: CASSYLSRGTEAFF; CDR3 DNA: TGTGCCAGCAGTTACCTCTCTCGGGGCACTGAAGCTTTCTTT
V gene: TRBV7-2; D gene: -; clone size: once; J gene: TRBJ1-1; CDR3 protein: CASSFTGRIDTEAFF; CDR3 DNA: TGTGCCAGCAGTTTTACCGGGCGCATAGACACTGAAGCTTTCTTT
V gene: TRBV7-8; D gene: TRBD1; clone size: few; J gene: TRBJ1-6; CDR3 protein: CASSFAGQGTSPLHF; CDR3 DNA: TGTGCCAGCAGCTTCGCGGGACAGGGGACATCACCCCTCCACTTT
V gene: TRBV7-2; D gene: TRBD1; clone size: -; J gene: TRBJ2-2; CDR3 protein: CASRVGTGYTGELFF; CDR3 DNA: TGTGCCAGCCGAGTAGGGACAGGCTACACCGGGGAGCTGTTTTTT
V gene: TRBV18; D gene: TRBD1; clone size: once; J gene: TRBJ1-5; CDR3 protein: CASSPETGYDQPQHF; CDR3 DNA: TGTGCCAGCTCACCGGAGACAGGGTATGATCAGCCCCAGCATTTT
V gene: TRBV11-2; D gene: -; clone size: few; J gene: TRBJ2-7; CDR3 protein: CASSLARDAFYEQYF; CDR3 DNA: TGTGCCAGCAGCTTAGCCCGGGACGCATTCTACGAGCAGTACTTC
V gene: TRBV7-9; D gene: -; clone size: -; J gene: TRBJ1-1; CDR3 protein: CASSWVGGAFF; CDR3 DNA: TGTGCCAGCAGCTGGGTTGGCGGAGCTTTCTTT
V gene: TRBV19; D gene: -; clone size: -; J gene: TRBJ2-5; CDR3 protein: CASTLGLAHGETQYF; CDR3 DNA: TGTGCCAGTACCCTCGGGTTAGCCCACGGGGAGACCCAGTACTTC
V gene: TRBV7-2; D gene: TRBD2; clone size: -; J gene: TRBJ2-3; CDR3 protein: CASSLTGTSGSFAVTQYF; CDR3 DNA: TGTGCCAGCAGCTTAACCGGGACTAGCGGGAGTTTTGCGGTTACGCAGTATTTT
V gene: TRBV6-2/TRBV6-3; D gene: TRBD2; clone size: -; J gene: TRBJ2-3; CDR3 protein: CASSYSGSGRTDTQYF; CDR3 DNA: TGTGCCAGCAGTTACTCGGGTAGCGGGCGAACAGATACGCAGTATTTT
V gene: TRBV6-2/TRBV6-3; D gene: TRBD2; clone size: once; J gene: TRBJ2-3; CDR3 protein: CASSYWRGNTDTQYF; CDR3 DNA: TGTGCCAGCAGTTATTGGCGGGGGAACACAGATACGCAGTATTTT
V gene: TRBV5-1; D gene: TRBD1; clone size: -; J gene: TRBJ1-4; CDR3 protein: CASSRQGGNEKLFF; CDR3 DNA: TGCGCCAGCAGCCGACAGGGTGGAAATGAAAAACTGTTTTTT
V gene: TRBV15; D gene: TRBD2; clone size: -; J gene: TRBJ2-1; CDR3 protein: CATSLLADNYNEQFF; CDR3 DNA: TGTGCCACCAGCTTACTAGCGGACAATTACAATGAGCAGTTCTTC
V gene: TRBV15; D gene: TRBD1; clone size: -; J gene: TRBJ2-4; CDR3 protein: CATSSRTGTDLNIQYF; CDR3 DNA: TGTGCCACCAGCTCCCGAACCGGGACAGACCTTAACATTCAGTACTTC
V gene: TRBV9; D gene: -; clone size: few; J gene: TRBJ1-6; CDR3 protein: CASSVFGGGGQGSPLHF; CDR3 DNA: TGTGCCAGCAGCGTGTTCGGTGGGGGCGGGCAGGGTTCACCCCTCCACTTT
V gene: TRBV25-1; D gene: -; clone size: -; J gene: TRBJ2-1; CDR3 protein: CASSAPGLQYNEQFF; CDR3 DNA: TGTGCCAGCAGTGCTCCGGGACTCCAATACAATGAGCAGTTCTTC
V gene: TRBV27; D gene: -; clone size: -; J gene: TRBJ1-1; CDR3 protein: CASSLNGLNTEAFF; CDR3 DNA: TGTGCCAGCAGTTTAAACGGCTTGAACACTGAAGCTTTCTTT
V gene: TRBV7-3; D gene: -; clone size: -; J gene: TRBJ2-1; CDR3 protein: CASSPPERVQFF; CDR3 DNA: TGTGCCAGCAGCCCCCCGGAAAGGGTGCAGTTCTTC
V gene: TRBV2; D gene: TRBD1; clone size: -; J gene: TRBJ2-2; CDR3 protein: CASRQGAATGELFF; CDR3 DNA: TGTGCCAGCAGACAGGGGGCCGCCACCGGGGAGCTGTTTTTT
V gene: TRBV7-2; D gene: TRBD1; clone size: -; J gene: TRBJ1-4; CDR3 protein: CASSRKTGVNEKLFF; CDR3 DNA: TGTGCCAGCAGCAGGAAAACAGGGGTCAATGAAAAACTGTTTTTT
V gene: TRBV24-1; D gene: TRBD1; clone size: -; J gene: TRBJ2-1; CDR3 protein: CATSDPTRTGLGNEQFF; CDR3 DNA: TGTGCCACCAGTGACCCCACCCGGACAGGGTTAGGCAATGAGCAGTTCTTC
V gene: TRBV5-6; D gene: -; clone size: -; J gene: TRBJ1-3; CDR3 protein: CASSLEQTYSGNTIYF; CDR3 DNA: TGTGCCAGCAGCTTGGAGCAGACCTACTCTGGAAACACCATATATTTT
V gene: TRBV9; D gene: -; clone size: -; J gene: TRBJ2-1; CDR3 protein: CASSALRGGEQFF; CDR3 DNA: TGTGCCAGCAGCGCATTACGCGGCGGGGAGCAGTTCTTC
V gene: TRBV7-3; D gene: -; clone size: -; J gene: TRBJ1-1; CDR3 protein: CASSLSHRAEAFF; CDR3 DNA: TGTGCCAGCAGCTTAAGTCACCGGGCTGAAGCTTTCTTT
V gene: TRBV5-1; D gene: -; clone size: -; J gene: TRBJ1-2; CDR3 protein: CASSLGGGLRYGYTF; CDR3 DNA: TGCGCCAGCAGCTTGGGAGGGGGGCTGAGGTATGGCTACACCTTC